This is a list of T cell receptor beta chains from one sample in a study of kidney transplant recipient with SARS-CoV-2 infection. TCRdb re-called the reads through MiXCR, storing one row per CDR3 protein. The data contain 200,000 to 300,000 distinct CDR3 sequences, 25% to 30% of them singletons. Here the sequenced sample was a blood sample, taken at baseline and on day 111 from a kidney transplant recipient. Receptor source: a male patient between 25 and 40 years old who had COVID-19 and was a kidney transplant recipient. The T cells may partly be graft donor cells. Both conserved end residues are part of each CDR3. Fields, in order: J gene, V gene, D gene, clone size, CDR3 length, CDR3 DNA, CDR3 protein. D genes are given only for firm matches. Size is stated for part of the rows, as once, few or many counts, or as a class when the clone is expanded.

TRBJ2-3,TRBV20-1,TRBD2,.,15,TGCAGTGCCAGCCGGGTTCTAGCGGGCACAGATACGCAGTGTTTT,CSASRVLAGTDTQCF
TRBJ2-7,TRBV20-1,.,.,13,TGCAGTGCTAGAGAAGGACTTACCTACGAGCAGCACTTC,CSAREGLTYEQHF
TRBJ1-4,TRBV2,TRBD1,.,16,TGTGCCAGCAGTAGACAGGGGCCCCGGGCCGAGGAAAAACTGTTTTTT,CASSRQGPRAEEKLFF
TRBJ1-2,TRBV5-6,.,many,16,TGTGCCAGCCTCATGTGCAATAGTCGAAAGACCTATGGCTACACCTTC,CASLMCNSRKTYGYTF
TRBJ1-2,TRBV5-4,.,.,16,TGTGCCAGCCCTAAGCACGTACCAGGAAAGACCTATGGCTACACCTTC,CASPKHVPGKTYGYTF
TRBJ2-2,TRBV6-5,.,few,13,TGTGCGGCCCGCGGGACAAAACCCGGGGAGCTGTTTTTT,CAARGTKPGELFF
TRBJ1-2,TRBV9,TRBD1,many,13,TGTGCCAGCAGCGCGGGACAGGACTATGGCTACACCTTC,CASSAGQDYGYTF
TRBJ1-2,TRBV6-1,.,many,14,TGTGCCAGCAGTGATCGGACTTCTAACTATGGCTACACCTTC,CASSDRTSNYGYTF
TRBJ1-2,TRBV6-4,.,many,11,TGTGCCAGCAAGGGCAACTATGGCTACACCTTC,CASKGNYGYTF
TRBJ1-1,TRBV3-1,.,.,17,TGTGCCAGCAGCGCGGTAACTCCCATTTCAATTCGCACTGAAGCTTTCTTT,CASSAVTPISIRTEAFF
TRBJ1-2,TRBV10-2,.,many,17,TGCGCCAGCAGTAGTCGAAACACTTCTAGAAAGACCTATGGCTACACCTTC,CASSSRNTSRKTYGYTF